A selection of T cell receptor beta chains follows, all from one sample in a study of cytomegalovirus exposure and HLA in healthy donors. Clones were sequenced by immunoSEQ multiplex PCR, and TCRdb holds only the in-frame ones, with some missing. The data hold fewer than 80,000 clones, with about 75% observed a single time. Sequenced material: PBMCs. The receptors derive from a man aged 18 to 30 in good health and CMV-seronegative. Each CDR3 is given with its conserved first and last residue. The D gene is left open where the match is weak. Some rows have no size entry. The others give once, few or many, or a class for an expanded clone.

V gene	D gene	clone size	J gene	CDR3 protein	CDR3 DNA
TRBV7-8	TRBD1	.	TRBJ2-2	CASSQDRGVAGELFF	TGTGCCAGCAGCCAAGACAGGGGCGTCGCCGGGGAGCTGTTTTTT
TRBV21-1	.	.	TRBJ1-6	CASSRPYRSSYNSPLHF	TGTGCCAGCAGCCGGCCGTACAGGAGTTCCTATAATTCACCCCTCCACTTT
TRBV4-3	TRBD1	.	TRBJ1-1	CASSQDSGGGTSEAFF	TGCGCCAGCAGCCAAGACTCAGGGGGCGGGACGTCTGAAGCTTTCTTT
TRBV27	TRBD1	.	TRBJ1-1	CASSLSGYGTVNTEAFF	TGTGCCAGCAGTTTATCGGGGTACGGGACAGTGAACACTGAAGCTTTCTTT
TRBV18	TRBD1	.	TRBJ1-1	CASSPIRDRGAGYTEAFF	TGTGCCAGCTCACCGATCCGGGACAGGGGCGCAGGATACACTGAAGCTTTCTTT
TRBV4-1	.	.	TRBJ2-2	CASSQEGGGQTGELFF	TGCGCCAGCAGCCAAGAGGGAGGGGGGCAGACCGGGGAGCTGTTTTTT
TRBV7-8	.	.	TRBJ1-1	CASSLARNTEAFF	TGTGCCAGCAGCTTAGCGAGGAACACTGAAGCTTTCTTT
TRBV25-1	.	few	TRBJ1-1	CASSEGYSLNTEAFF	TGTGCCAGCAGTGAAGGGTACAGTTTGAACACTGAAGCTTTCTTT
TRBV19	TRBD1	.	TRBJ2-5	CASSVDRGETQYF	TGTGCCAGTAGTGTCGACAGGGGCGAGACCCAGTACTTC
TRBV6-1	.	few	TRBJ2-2	CASSEQFNRLTGELFF	TGTGCCAGCAGTGAACAGTTTAACAGATTGACCGGGGAGCTGTTTTTT
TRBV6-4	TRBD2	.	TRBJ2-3	CASSDSSGGATDTQYF	TGTGCCAGCAGTGACTCTAGCGGGGGGGCCACAGATACGCAGTATTTT
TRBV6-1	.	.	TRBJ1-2	CASSEALGGVNVNTDYGYTF	TGTGCCAGCAGTGAAGCGCTGGGGGGGGTGAATGTCAACACGGACTATGGCTACACCTTC
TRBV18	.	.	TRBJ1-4	CASSPPRGRGQNEKLFF	TGTGCCAGCTCACCCCCTAGGGGGAGAGGGCAGAATGAAAAACTGTTTTTT
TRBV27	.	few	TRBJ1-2	CASSLSGGVRGGYTF	TGTGCCAGCAGTTTATCCGGGGGAGTGAGAGGTGGCTACACCTTC
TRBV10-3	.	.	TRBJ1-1	CAISPGMTEAFF	TGTGCCATCAGTCCAGGGATGACTGAAGCTTTCTTT
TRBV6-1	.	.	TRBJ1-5	CASSEGGGAWNQPQHF	TGTGCCAGCAGTGAAGGAGGGGGGGCCTGGAATCAGCCCCAGCATTTT
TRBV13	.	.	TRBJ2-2	CASSLLAPGELFF	TGTGCCAGCAGCTTATTAGCACCCGGGGAGCTGTTTTTT
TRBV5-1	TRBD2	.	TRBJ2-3	CASSFTSGGTDTQYF	TGCGCCAGCAGCTTTACTAGCGGGGGCACAGATACGCAGTATTTT
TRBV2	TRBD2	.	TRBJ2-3	CASRAGGGADTQYF	TGTGCCAGCAGGGCGGGGGGAGGCGCAGATACGCAGTATTTT
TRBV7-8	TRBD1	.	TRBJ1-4	CASSPWTGLNEKLFF	TGTGCCAGCAGCCCCTGGACAGGGCTTAATGAAAAACTGTTTTTT
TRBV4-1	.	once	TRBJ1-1	CASSATGKTEAFF	TGCGCCAGCAGCGCAACAGGGAAAACTGAAGCTTTCTTT
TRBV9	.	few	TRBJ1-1	CASSEGDTSSRVAFF	TGTGCCAGCAGCGAGGGGGACACCTCATCTCGGGTAGCTTTCTTT